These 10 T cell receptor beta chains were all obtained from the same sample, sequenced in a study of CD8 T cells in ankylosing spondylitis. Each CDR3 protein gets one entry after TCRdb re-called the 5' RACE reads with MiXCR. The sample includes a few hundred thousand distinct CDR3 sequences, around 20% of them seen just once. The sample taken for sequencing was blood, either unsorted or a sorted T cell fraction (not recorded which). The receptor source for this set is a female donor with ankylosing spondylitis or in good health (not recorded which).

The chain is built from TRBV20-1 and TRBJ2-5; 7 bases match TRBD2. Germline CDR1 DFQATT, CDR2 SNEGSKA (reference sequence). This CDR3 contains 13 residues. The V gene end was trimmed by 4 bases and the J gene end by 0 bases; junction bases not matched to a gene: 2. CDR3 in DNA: TGCAGTGCTACTCTAGCGGACCAAGAGACCCAGTACTTC. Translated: CSATLADQETQYF.

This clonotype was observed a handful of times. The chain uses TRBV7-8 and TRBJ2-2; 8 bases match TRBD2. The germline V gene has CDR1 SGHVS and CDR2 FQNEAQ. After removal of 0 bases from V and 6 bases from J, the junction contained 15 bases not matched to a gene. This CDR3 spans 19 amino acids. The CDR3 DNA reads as TGTGCCAGCAGCTTAGCGCGCGGGGGGCAGGGGATGGGTGCCGGGGAGCTGTTTTTT. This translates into CASSLARGGQGMGAGELFF.

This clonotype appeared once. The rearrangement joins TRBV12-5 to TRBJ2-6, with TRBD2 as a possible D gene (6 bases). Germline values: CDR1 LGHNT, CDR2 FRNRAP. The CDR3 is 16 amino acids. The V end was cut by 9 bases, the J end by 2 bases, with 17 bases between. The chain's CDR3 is CASGISTGAGANVLTF. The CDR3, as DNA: TGTGCTAGCGGTATATCCACGGGGGCTGGGGCCAACGTCCTGACTTTC.

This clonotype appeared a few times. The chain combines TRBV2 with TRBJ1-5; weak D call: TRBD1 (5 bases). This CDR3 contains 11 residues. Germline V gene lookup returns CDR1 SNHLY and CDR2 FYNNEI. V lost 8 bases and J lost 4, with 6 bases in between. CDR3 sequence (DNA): TGTGCCAGCGGGGGAAATCAGCCCCAGCATTTT. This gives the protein CASGGNQPQHF.

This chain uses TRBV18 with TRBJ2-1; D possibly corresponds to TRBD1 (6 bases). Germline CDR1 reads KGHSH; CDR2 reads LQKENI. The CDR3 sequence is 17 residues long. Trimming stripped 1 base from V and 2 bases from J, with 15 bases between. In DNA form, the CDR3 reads TGTGCCAGCTCACCACAGGTCTTACAGGGAACCTACAATGAGCAGTTCTTC. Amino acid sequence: CASSPQVLQGTYNEQFF.

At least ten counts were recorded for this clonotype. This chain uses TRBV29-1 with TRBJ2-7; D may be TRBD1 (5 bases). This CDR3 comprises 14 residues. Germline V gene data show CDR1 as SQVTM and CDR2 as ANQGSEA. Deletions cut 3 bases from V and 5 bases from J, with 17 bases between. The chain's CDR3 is CSVEVPGSGNEQYF. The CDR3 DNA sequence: TGCAGCGTTGAGGTCCCAGGGTCTGGGAACGAGCAGTACTTC.

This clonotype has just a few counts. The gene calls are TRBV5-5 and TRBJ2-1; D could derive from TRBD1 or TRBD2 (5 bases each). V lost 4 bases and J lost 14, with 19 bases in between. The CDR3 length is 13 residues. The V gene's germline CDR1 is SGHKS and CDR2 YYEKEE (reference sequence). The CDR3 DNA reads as TGTGCCAGCAGCCCCGGGACCCCAACGAGGGAGTTCTTC. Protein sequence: CASSPGTPTREFF.

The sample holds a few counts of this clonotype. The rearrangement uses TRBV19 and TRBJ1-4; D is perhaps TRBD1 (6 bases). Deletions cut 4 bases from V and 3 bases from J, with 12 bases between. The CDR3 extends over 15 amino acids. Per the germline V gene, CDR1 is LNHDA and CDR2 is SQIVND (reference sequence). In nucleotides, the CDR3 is TGTGCCAGTAGTAACAGGGCTCTGCCTAATGAAAAACTGTTTTTT. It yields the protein CASSNRALPNEKLFF. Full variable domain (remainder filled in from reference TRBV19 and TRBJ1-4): DGGITQSPKYLFRKEGQNVTLSCEQNLNHDAMYWYRQDPGQGLRLIYYSQIVNDFQKGDIAEGYSVSREKKESFPLTVTSAQKNPTAFYLCASSNRALPNEKLFFGSGTQLSVL.

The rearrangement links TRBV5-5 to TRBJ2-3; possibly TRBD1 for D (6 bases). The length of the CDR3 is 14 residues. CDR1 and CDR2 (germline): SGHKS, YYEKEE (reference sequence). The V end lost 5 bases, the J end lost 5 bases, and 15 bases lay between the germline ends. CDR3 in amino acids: CASSRGVQGDTQYF. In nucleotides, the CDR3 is TGTGCCAGCAGTAGAGGAGTACAGGGAGATACGCAGTATTTT.

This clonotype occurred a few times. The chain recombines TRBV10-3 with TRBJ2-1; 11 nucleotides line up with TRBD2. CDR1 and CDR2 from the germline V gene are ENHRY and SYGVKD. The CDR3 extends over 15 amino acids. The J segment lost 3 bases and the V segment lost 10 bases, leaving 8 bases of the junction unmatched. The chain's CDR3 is CATSLTSGDYNEQFF. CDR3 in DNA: TGTGCCACCTCTCTGACTAGCGGGGACTACAATGAGCAGTTCTTC.